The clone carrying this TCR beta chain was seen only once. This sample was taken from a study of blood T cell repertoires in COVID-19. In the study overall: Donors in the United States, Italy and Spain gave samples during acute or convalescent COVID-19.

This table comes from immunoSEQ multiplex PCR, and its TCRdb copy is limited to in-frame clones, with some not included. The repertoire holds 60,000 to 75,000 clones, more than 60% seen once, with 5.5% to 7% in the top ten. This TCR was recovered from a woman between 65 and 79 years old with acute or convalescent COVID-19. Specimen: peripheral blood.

For the CDR3, the DNA is TGTGCCAGCACCACGGGGGGACTTAGCAATCAGCCCCAGCATTTT. It translates to CASTTGGLSNQPQHF. The chain links TRBV6-1 to TRBJ1-5, with D perhaps TRBD1 (5 bases). Germline values: CDR1 MNHNS, CDR2 SASEGT. V was cut by 7 bases and J by 0 bases, with 13 bases left in between. The CDR3 has 15 amino acids.